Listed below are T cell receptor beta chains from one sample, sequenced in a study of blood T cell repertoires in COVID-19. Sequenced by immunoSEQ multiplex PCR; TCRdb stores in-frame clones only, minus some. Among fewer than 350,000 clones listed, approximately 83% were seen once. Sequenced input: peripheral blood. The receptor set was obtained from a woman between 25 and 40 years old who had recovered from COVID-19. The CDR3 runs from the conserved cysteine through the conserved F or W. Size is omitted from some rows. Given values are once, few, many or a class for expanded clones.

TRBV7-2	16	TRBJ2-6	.	CASSLAVGAGANVLTF
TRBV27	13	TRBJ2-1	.	CASSFGMYNEQFF
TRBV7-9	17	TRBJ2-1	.	CASSLDSGGHPYNEQFF
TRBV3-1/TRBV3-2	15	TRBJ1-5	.	CASSQGTGGNQPQHF
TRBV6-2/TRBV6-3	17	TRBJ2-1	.	CASSYPGTSGSLDEQFF
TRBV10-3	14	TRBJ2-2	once	CAIRAGGLTGELFF
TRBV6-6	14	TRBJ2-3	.	CASSFLSSTDTQYF
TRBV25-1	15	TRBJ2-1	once	CASSLRDSRYNEQFF
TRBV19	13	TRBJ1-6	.	CASSIGANSPLHF
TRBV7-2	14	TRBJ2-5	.	CASGAWDSQETQYF
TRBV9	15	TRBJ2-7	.	CASSVEGLAGVEQYF
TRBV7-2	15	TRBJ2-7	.	CASSPGQGIPYEQYF
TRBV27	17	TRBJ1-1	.	CASSNDNRPRTNTEAFF
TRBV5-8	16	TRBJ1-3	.	CASSLKPPRSGNTIYF
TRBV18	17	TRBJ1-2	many	CASSPSGTGIATHGYTF
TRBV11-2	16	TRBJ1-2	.	CASSLAPGLNNYGYTF
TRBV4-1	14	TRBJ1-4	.	CASSQEFSGTVVFF
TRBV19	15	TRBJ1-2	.	CASSTIGTGGHGYTF
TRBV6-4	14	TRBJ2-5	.	CASRTGTTQETQYF
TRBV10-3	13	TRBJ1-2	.	CAISESTGEGYTF
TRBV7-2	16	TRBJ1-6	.	CASSLLGRGDNSPLHF
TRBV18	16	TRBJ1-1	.	CASSPSPGQGNTEAFF
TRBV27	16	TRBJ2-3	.	CASSLSGRATGDTQYF
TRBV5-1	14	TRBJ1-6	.	CASSLEGGNSPLHF
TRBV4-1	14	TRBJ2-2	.	CASNPAGNTGELFF
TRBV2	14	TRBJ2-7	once	CASRGSGSLYEQYF
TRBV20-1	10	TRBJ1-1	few	CSASRTEAFF
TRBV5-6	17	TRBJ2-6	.	CASSNTVYSSGANVLTF
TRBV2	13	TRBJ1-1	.	CASSADTNTEAFF
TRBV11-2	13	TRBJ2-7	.	CASSHMDSYEQYF
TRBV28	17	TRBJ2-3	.	CASSLPGQSPGADTQYF
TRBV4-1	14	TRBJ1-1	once	CASTSAVRNTEAFF
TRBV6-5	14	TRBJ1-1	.	CASSYSGANTEAFF
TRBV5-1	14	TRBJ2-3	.	CASSLEAGGDTQYF
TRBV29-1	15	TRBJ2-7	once	CSVEGGEGPTYEQYF
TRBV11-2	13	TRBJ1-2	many	CASSFAGGYGYTF
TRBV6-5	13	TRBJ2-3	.	CASRSISTDTQYF
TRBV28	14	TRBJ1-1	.	CASSPPAGVSAAFF
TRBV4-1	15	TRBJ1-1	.	CASSQDVYSRQGDFF
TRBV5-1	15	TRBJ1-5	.	CASSPWGQDGQPQHF
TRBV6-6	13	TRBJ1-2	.	CASSSGQIYGYTF
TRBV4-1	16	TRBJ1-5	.	CASSQFPQVPYQPQHF
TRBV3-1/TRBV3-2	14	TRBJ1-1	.	CASSQDSGGTEAFF
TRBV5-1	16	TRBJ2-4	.	CASSLGAGLAKNIQYF
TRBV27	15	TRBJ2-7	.	CASSSLGTGGKVQYF
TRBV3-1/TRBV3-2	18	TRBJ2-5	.	CASSQDPGLAGGEETQYF
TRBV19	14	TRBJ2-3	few	CATRDRVYSDTQYF
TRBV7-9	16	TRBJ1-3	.	CASSLGLTGTGNTIYF
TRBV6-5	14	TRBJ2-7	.	CASSSSGGSYEQYF
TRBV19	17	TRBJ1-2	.	CASSIPLAFIDSYGYTF